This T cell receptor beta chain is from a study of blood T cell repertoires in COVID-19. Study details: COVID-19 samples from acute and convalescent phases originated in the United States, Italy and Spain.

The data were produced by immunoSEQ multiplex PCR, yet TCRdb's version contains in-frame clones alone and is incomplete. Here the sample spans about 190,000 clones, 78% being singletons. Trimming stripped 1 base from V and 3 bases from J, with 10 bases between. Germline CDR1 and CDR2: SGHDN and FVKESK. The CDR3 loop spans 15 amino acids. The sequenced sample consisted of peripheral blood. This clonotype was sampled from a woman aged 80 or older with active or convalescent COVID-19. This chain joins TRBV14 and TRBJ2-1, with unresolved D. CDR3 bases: TGTGCCAGCAGCCAAGTTGTTGGCGGCTACAATGAGCAGTTCTTC. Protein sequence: CASSQVVGGYNEQFF.